This T cell receptor (beta chain) was sequenced during a study of cytomegalovirus exposure and HLA in healthy donors. Trimming took off 0 bases at V and 4 bases at J, with 7 bases between the two ends. This CDR3 contains 14 residues. Germline V gives CDR1 WSHSY, CDR2 SAAADI. Here immunoSEQ multiplex PCR was the method, and the copy in TCRdb shows in-frame clones only, minus some. The sample shows roughly 100,000 clones, about 95% of them seen only once. The donors were in the approximately 120-subject validation cohort; that cohort was separate from the roughly 700-subject first cohort. The V call is TRBV10-2, the J call TRBJ1-5; D unresolved. This receptor was identified in a woman aged 18-29 years in good health and CMV-seronegative. Sequenced: PBMCs. The CDR3 sequence: CASSESRGNQPQHF. The CDR3, as DNA: TGCGCCAGCAGTGAGTCGAGAGGGAATCAGCCCCAGCATTTT.